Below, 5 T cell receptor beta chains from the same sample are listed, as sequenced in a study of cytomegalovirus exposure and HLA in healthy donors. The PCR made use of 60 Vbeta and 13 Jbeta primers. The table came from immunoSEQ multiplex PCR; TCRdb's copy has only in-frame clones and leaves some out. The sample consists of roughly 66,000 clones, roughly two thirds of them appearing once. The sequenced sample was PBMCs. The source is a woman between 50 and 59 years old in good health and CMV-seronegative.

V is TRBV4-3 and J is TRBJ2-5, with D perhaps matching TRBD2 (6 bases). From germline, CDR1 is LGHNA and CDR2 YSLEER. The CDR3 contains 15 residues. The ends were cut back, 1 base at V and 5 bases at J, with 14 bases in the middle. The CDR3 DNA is TGCGCCAGCAGCCAAGGACTAGGCGCGTTTGAGACCCAGTACTTC. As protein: CASSQGLGAFETQYF.

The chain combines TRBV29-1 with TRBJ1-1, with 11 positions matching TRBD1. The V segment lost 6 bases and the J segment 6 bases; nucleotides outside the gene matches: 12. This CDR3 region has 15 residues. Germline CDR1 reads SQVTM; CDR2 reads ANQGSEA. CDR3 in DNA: TGCAGCGTAGCCCCCAGCGGGACAGGGGGGTCTGAAGCTTTCTTT. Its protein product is CSVAPSGTGGSEAFF.

The CDR3 nucleotides read TGCGCCAGCAAGTGGGGACTGTACTCTGGAAACACCATATATTTT. As protein: CASKWGLYSGNTIYF. The rearrangement joins TRBV23-1 to TRBJ1-3, with D possibly matching TRBD1 (5 bases). TRBV23-1 is identified as an open reading frame with a role that is uncertain. The CDR3 is made up of 15 amino acids. V was cut by 7 bases and J by 0 bases, with 13 bases left in between.

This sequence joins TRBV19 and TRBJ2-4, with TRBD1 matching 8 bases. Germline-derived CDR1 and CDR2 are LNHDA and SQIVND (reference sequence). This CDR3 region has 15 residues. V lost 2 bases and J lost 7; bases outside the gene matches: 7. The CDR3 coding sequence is TGTGCCAGTAGTATAACAGGGGGTGATCCGAACATTCAGTACTTC. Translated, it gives CASSITGGDPNIQYF.

The CDR3 is CASGTDRWGEQYF. In DNA, the CDR3 is TGTGCCAGCGGGACGGACAGATGGGGCGAGCAGTACTTC. This chain connects TRBV2 to TRBJ2-7; maybe TRBD1 (6 bases). V was cut by 8 bases and J by 6 bases, with 17 bases left in between. This CDR3 has 13 residues. Germline CDR1 reads SNHLY; CDR2 reads FYNNEI.